Listed here is a single T cell receptor (beta chain). The sample comes from a study of blood T cell repertoires in COVID-19. The wider study: Both acute and convalescent COVID-19 samples were obtained from the United States, Italy and Spain. In each case, the material was cDNA or gDNA derived from T cells, B-cell-depleted T cells, or PBMCs.

Original analysis: The authors estimated nucleated cell counts from reference gene primer amplification. TCRdb's copy holds only in-frame clones and misses some; the assay was immunoSEQ multiplex PCR. V, J and clone size derive from that table, while D and trimming were established from the DNA sequence. The data show around 150,000 clones, with 86% seen just once and about 3.5% held by the top ten. Germline-derived CDR1 and CDR2 are LNHDA and SQIVND (reference sequence). The CDR3 length is 14 residues. J was trimmed by 4 bases and V by 8 bases; bases with no gene match: 11. Specimen: peripheral blood. The J gene is TRBJ2-7, the V gene TRBV19; 7 nucleotides line up with TRBD1. The sequence was obtained from a man aged 65-85 years with acute or convalescent COVID-19. CDR3 protein: CASRSAGGRYEQYF. The CDR3 DNA reads as TGTGCCAGTCGTTCGGCAGGGGGAAGATACGAGCAGTACTTC.